The rows below give T cell receptor beta chains drawn from one sample of a study of beta chain features in type 1 diabetes. The method was immunoSEQ multiplex PCR; TCRdb's version includes in-frame clones alone and lacks a portion of them. The sample has around 250,000 clones; approximately 15% are singletons. The sequenced sample consisted of naive CD4+ T cells from blood. The receptors come from a man aged 25-45 years with type 1 diabetes. The CDR3 runs from the conserved cysteine through the conserved F or W. A D gene is named only where the DNA matches it firmly. Only some rows state a clone size, as once, few, many or a class for expanded clones.

clone_size: NA; v_call: TRBV4-2; j_call: TRBJ2-1; d_call: TRBD2; cdr3_nt: TGTGCCAGCAGCCAAGATCCACCCGGGACTAGCGGGACAATGCATGAGCAGTTCTTC; cdr3_aa: CASSQDPPGTSGTMHEQFF
clone_size: few; v_call: TRBV4-1; j_call: TRBJ2-2; d_call: TRBD2; cdr3_nt: TGCGCCAGCAGCCAAGCCGAAGCGGGAGTCACCGGGGAGCTGTTTTTT; cdr3_aa: CASSQAEAGVTGELFF
clone_size: few; v_call: TRBV11-2; j_call: TRBJ2-1; d_call: NA; cdr3_nt: TGTGCCAGCAGCTTAGCAGGGGTTGATGAGCAGTTCTTC; cdr3_aa: CASSLAGVDEQFF
clone_size: few; v_call: TRBV2; j_call: TRBJ1-2; d_call: NA; cdr3_nt: TGTGCCAGCAGTCCTGGTGGGGGGGGGTCGGGTGGCTCCTTC; cdr3_aa: CASSPGGGGSGGSF
clone_size: NA; v_call: TRBV6-6; j_call: TRBJ2-5; d_call: TRBD1; cdr3_nt: TGTGCCAGCACCGACAGGGACGGGGAGACCCAGTACTTC; cdr3_aa: CASTDRDGETQYF
clone_size: few; v_call: TRBV30; j_call: TRBJ1-6; d_call: TRBD1; cdr3_nt: TGTGCCTGGAGCGAACCGGGAAAGGGACAGGCAACATTT; cdr3_aa: CAWSEPGKGQATF
clone_size: few; v_call: TRBV25-1; j_call: TRBJ1-1; d_call: NA; cdr3_nt: TGTGCCAGCAGTGAACACGGGGACACTGAAGCTTTCTTT; cdr3_aa: CASSEHGDTEAFF
clone_size: few; v_call: TRBV4-1; j_call: TRBJ2-7; d_call: NA; cdr3_nt: TGCGCCAGCAGCCAAGATGGGGCCGAGCAGTACTTC; cdr3_aa: CASSQDGAEQYF
clone_size: NA; v_call: TRBV27; j_call: TRBJ2-7; d_call: TRBD2; cdr3_nt: TGTGCCAGCAGTTTAAGACTAGCGGGCGACTCCTACGAGCAGTACTTC; cdr3_aa: CASSLRLAGDSYEQYF
clone_size: NA; v_call: TRBV9; j_call: TRBJ1-1; d_call: NA; cdr3_nt: TGTGCCAGCAGCGTAGTTGAGACACTTGCTGAAGCTTTCTTT; cdr3_aa: CASSVVETLAEAFF
clone_size: NA; v_call: TRBV6-6; j_call: TRBJ1-1; d_call: NA; cdr3_nt: TGTGCCAGCAGGAATCAGGGTTTGGACACTGAAGCTTTCTTT; cdr3_aa: CASRNQGLDTEAFF
clone_size: few; v_call: TRBV27; j_call: TRBJ2-5; d_call: TRBD2; cdr3_nt: TGTGCCAGCAGTCCGCGGGGGGAGACCCAGTACTTC; cdr3_aa: CASSPRGETQYF
clone_size: NA; v_call: TRBV7-9; j_call: TRBJ1-2; d_call: TRBD1; cdr3_nt: TGTGCCAGCAGCCGAGGGACAGGGGGAAGTGGCTACACCTTC; cdr3_aa: CASSRGTGGSGYTF
clone_size: NA; v_call: TRBV5-1; j_call: TRBJ1-1; d_call: TRBD1; cdr3_nt: TGCGCCAGCAGCCCCAGGACAGGGGGCACTGAAGCTTTCTTT; cdr3_aa: CASSPRTGGTEAFF
clone_size: NA; v_call: TRBV29-1; j_call: TRBJ2-3; d_call: TRBD2; cdr3_nt: TGCAGCGTTGCTGCGGGAGGGGTCACAGATACGCAGTATTTT; cdr3_aa: CSVAAGGVTDTQYF
clone_size: NA; v_call: TRBV7-2; j_call: TRBJ2-7; d_call: TRBD1; cdr3_nt: TGTGCCAGCAGCTTAGTGGGACAGGGCTCCTACGAGCAGTACTTC; cdr3_aa: CASSLVGQGSYEQYF
clone_size: NA; v_call: TRBV6-5; j_call: TRBJ1-4; d_call: NA; cdr3_nt: TGTGCCAGCAGTTCCTCGGGCATGAAGGAAAAACTGTTTTTT; cdr3_aa: CASSSSGMKEKLFF
clone_size: few; v_call: TRBV6-5; j_call: TRBJ2-3; d_call: TRBD2; cdr3_nt: TGTGCCAGCAGTTATGCGGGAGCAAAGGATACGCAGTATTTT; cdr3_aa: CASSYAGAKDTQYF
clone_size: few; v_call: TRBV7-8; j_call: TRBJ1-6; d_call: TRBD1; cdr3_nt: TGTGCCAGCAGCACCGGGACAGACTATTCACCCCTCCACTTT; cdr3_aa: CASSTGTDYSPLHF
clone_size: NA; v_call: TRBV19; j_call: TRBJ2-5; d_call: NA; cdr3_nt: TGTGCCAGTAGCCGGACTGGCGGGGCCCAGGAGACCCAGTACTTC; cdr3_aa: CASSRTGGAQETQYF
clone_size: NA; v_call: TRBV2; j_call: TRBJ2-5; d_call: NA; cdr3_nt: TGTGCCAGCAGTCAACAGGGAACCGGGGAAGAGACCCAGTACTTC; cdr3_aa: CASSQQGTGEETQYF
clone_size: few; v_call: TRBV28; j_call: TRBJ1-1; d_call: NA; cdr3_nt: TGTGCCAGCAGTTTATTAGTGGGAGAGGGGAACACTGAAGCTTTCTTT; cdr3_aa: CASSLLVGEGNTEAFF
clone_size: few; v_call: TRBV9; j_call: TRBJ2-1; d_call: TRBD2; cdr3_nt: TGTGCCAGCAGCTTGTCCGGGACTAGCGGGAATGAGCAGTTCTTC; cdr3_aa: CASSLSGTSGNEQFF
clone_size: NA; v_call: TRBV18; j_call: TRBJ1-5; d_call: NA; cdr3_nt: TGTGCCTGGTCCTCCACAACGCCCCCAAATCAGCCCCAGCATTTT; cdr3_aa: CAWSSTTPPNQPQHF
clone_size: few; v_call: TRBV2; j_call: TRBJ1-4; d_call: TRBD1; cdr3_nt: TGTGCCAGCGTGCAGGGGGCAGGTGAAAAACTGTTTTTT; cdr3_aa: CASVQGAGEKLFF
clone_size: few; v_call: TRBV30; j_call: TRBJ2-5; d_call: NA; cdr3_nt: TGTGCCTGGAGTGTAAGCGCACAAGAGACCCAGTACTTC; cdr3_aa: CAWSVSAQETQYF
clone_size: NA; v_call: TRBV9; j_call: TRBJ1-6; d_call: TRBD1; cdr3_nt: TGTGCCAGCAGCGAGGGGGCAGGGCGTAATTCACCCCTCCACTTT; cdr3_aa: CASSEGAGRNSPLHF
clone_size: NA; v_call: TRBV9; j_call: TRBJ2-5; d_call: NA; cdr3_nt: TGTGCCAGCAGCGTAGCGGCGGGACGGGGGCAAGAGACCCAGTACTTC; cdr3_aa: CASSVAAGRGQETQYF
clone_size: NA; v_call: TRBV5-1; j_call: TRBJ2-7; d_call: NA; cdr3_nt: TGCGCCAGCAGCTCAGGACTGGAGGCCTACGAGCAGTACTTC; cdr3_aa: CASSSGLEAYEQYF
clone_size: NA; v_call: TRBV10-3; j_call: TRBJ2-7; d_call: TRBD1; cdr3_nt: TGTGCCATCAGTGGGGACAGGGCCTACGAGCAGTACTTC; cdr3_aa: CAISGDRAYEQYF
clone_size: few; v_call: TRBV19; j_call: TRBJ2-7; d_call: TRBD1; cdr3_nt: TGTGCCAGTAGTACGGGACAGTCCTACGAGCAGTACTTC; cdr3_aa: CASSTGQSYEQYF
clone_size: few; v_call: TRBV30; j_call: TRBJ2-2; d_call: NA; cdr3_nt: TGTGCCTGGAGAACCGGACAGTCAAACACCGGGGAGCTGTTTTTT; cdr3_aa: CAWRTGQSNTGELFF
clone_size: NA; v_call: TRBV9; j_call: TRBJ2-3; d_call: NA; cdr3_nt: TGTGCCAGCAGCGTAGCGGCAGATACGCAGTATTTT; cdr3_aa: CASSVAADTQYF
clone_size: NA; v_call: TRBV10-3; j_call: TRBJ2-5; d_call: NA; cdr3_nt: TGTGCCATCAGTGAAGACTCTCAAGAGACCCAGTACTTC; cdr3_aa: CAISEDSQETQYF
clone_size: few; v_call: TRBV10-3; j_call: TRBJ2-1; d_call: TRBD2; cdr3_nt: TGTGCCATCCGGACGGGGACTAGCGGGAGCAATGAGCAGTTCTTC; cdr3_aa: CAIRTGTSGSNEQFF
clone_size: few; v_call: TRBV2; j_call: TRBJ2-5; d_call: NA; cdr3_nt: TGTGCCAGCAGTCAGGGCAAAGAGACCCAGTACTTC; cdr3_aa: CASSQGKETQYF
clone_size: NA; v_call: TRBV11-2; j_call: TRBJ1-2; d_call: NA; cdr3_nt: TGTGCCAGCAGCCGATTAACCCTTCCGAGAGGCTACACCTTC; cdr3_aa: CASSRLTLPRGYTF
clone_size: NA; v_call: TRBV20-1; j_call: TRBJ1-5; d_call: NA; cdr3_nt: TGCAGTGCTAGCGGGGATCAGCCCCAGCATTTT; cdr3_aa: CSASGDQPQHF
clone_size: NA; v_call: TRBV7-2; j_call: TRBJ2-5; d_call: NA; cdr3_nt: TGTGCCAGCAGAGCCACTAGATCAGGAGAGACCCAGTACTTC; cdr3_aa: CASRATRSGETQYF
clone_size: NA; v_call: TRBV10-3; j_call: TRBJ2-1; d_call: TRBD2; cdr3_nt: TGTGCCATCAGTGAGTACCGTCCCGCGGGACTAGCTTTCAATGAGCAGTTCTTC; cdr3_aa: CAISEYRPAGLAFNEQFF
clone_size: few; v_call: TRBV4-1; j_call: TRBJ1-1; d_call: TRBD1; cdr3_nt: TGCGCCAGCAGCCGACAGGGTCCCACTGAAGCTTTCTTT; cdr3_aa: CASSRQGPTEAFF
clone_size: NA; v_call: TRBV4-1; j_call: TRBJ1-2; d_call: NA; cdr3_nt: TGCGCCAGCAGCGCCACAGGGACCTATGGCTACACCTTC; cdr3_aa: CASSATGTYGYTF
clone_size: NA; v_call: TRBV19; j_call: TRBJ2-5; d_call: TRBD1; cdr3_nt: TGTGCCAGTAGTGTCCGACAGGGGATAGAGACCCAGTACTTC; cdr3_aa: CASSVRQGIETQYF
clone_size: few; v_call: TRBV2; j_call: TRBJ2-1; d_call: TRBD1; cdr3_nt: TGTGCCAGCAGGGGGACAGTCCACCTCAATGAGCAGTTCTTC; cdr3_aa: CASRGTVHLNEQFF
clone_size: NA; v_call: TRBV19; j_call: TRBJ2-3; d_call: NA; cdr3_nt: TGTGCCAGTAAGTGGGACACAAACACAGATACGCAGTATTTT; cdr3_aa: CASKWDTNTDTQYF
clone_size: NA; v_call: TRBV9; j_call: TRBJ1-1; d_call: NA; cdr3_nt: TGTGCCAGCAGCGTAGGTGGAGAGGTGTTAAACACTGAAGCTTTCTTT; cdr3_aa: CASSVGGEVLNTEAFF
clone_size: few; v_call: TRBV5-1; j_call: TRBJ1-2; d_call: NA; cdr3_nt: TGCGCCAGCAGCCATCGGGAGGGGCTGTCCTATGGCTACACCTTC; cdr3_aa: CASSHREGLSYGYTF
clone_size: NA; v_call: TRBV18; j_call: TRBJ1-5; d_call: TRBD1; cdr3_nt: TGTGCCAGCTCACCTCCGGGACAGGCTCAGCCCCAGCATTTT; cdr3_aa: CASSPPGQAQPQHF
clone_size: NA; v_call: TRBV7-9; j_call: TRBJ2-3; d_call: NA; cdr3_nt: TGTGCCAGCAGCGACCCCCCGGGTACGCAGTATTTT; cdr3_aa: CASSDPPGTQYF
clone_size: NA; v_call: TRBV21-1; j_call: TRBJ2-7; d_call: NA; cdr3_nt: TGTGCCAGCAGCAAAGAACGGACAGGCACCTACGAGCAGTACTTC; cdr3_aa: CASSKERTGTYEQYF
clone_size: NA; v_call: TRBV28; j_call: TRBJ2-1; d_call: NA; cdr3_nt: TGTGCCAGCCACACCGAGGGTCCTAGGCAGTTCTTC; cdr3_aa: CASHTEGPRQFF
clone_size: NA; v_call: TRBV30; j_call: TRBJ1-1; d_call: NA; cdr3_nt: TGTGCCTGCGGGGACACTGAAGCTTTCTTT; cdr3_aa: CACGDTEAFF
clone_size: few; v_call: TRBV29-1; j_call: TRBJ2-1; d_call: NA; cdr3_nt: TGCAGCGTTGAAGCTTTTCTTCGGGGGGAGCAGTTCTTC; cdr3_aa: CSVEAFLRGEQFF
clone_size: few; v_call: TRBV6-5; j_call: TRBJ1-1; d_call: NA; cdr3_nt: TGTGCCAGCAGTTACTGGCCAGGTGAAGCTTTCTTT; cdr3_aa: CASSYWPGEAFF
clone_size: few; v_call: TRBV4-1; j_call: TRBJ1-1; d_call: NA; cdr3_nt: TGCGCCAGCAGCCACCCCCGTCAGGACAGATTGAACACTGAAGCTTTCTTT; cdr3_aa: CASSHPRQDRLNTEAFF
clone_size: NA; v_call: TRBV7-9; j_call: TRBJ1-6; d_call: NA; cdr3_nt: TGTGCCAGCAGCTTAAAGGGGGTGGCAGGGTCTAATTCACCCCTCCACTTT; cdr3_aa: CASSLKGVAGSNSPLHF